This is a list of T cell receptor beta chains from one sample in a study of vaccination and CD4 T cells after COVID-19. No antigen has been identified for these receptors. Via MiXCR, TCRdb re-called the PCR reads, giving one row per CDR3 protein. This sample yields about 21,000 distinct CDR3 sequences, of which more than 40% are seen a single time; about a fifth belongs to the top ten. The sample in question was CD4+ T cells from blood, cultured in vitro, obtained before SARS-CoV-2 vaccination. The receptors were gathered from a human donor who received a COVID-19 vaccine. The CDR3 runs from the conserved cysteine through the conserved F or W. Fields, in order: V gene, J gene, clone size, D gene, CDR3 DNA, CDR3 protein. D genes are given only for firm matches. Clone size is given for some rows only: seen once, a few or many times, or a class if the clone is expanded.

v_call: TRBV10-3
j_call: TRBJ1-1
clone_size: few
d_call: NA
cdr3_nt: TGTGCCATCAGTGAGTCAAAAGTTGGGACACCCCAGGGGGCTTTCTTT
cdr3_aa: CAISESKVGTPQGAFF

v_call: TRBV20-1
j_call: TRBJ2-3
clone_size: NA
d_call: TRBD2
cdr3_nt: TGCAGTGCTAGATACGGACTAGCGGGGGCCCTCAACACAGATACGCAGTATTTT
cdr3_aa: CSARYGLAGALNTDTQYF

v_call: TRBV2
j_call: TRBJ1-1
clone_size: few
d_call: NA
cdr3_nt: TGTGCCAGCAGTGAAGATGCTTCGAACACTGAAGCTTTCTTT
cdr3_aa: CASSEDASNTEAFF

v_call: TRBV6-2/TRBV6-3
j_call: TRBJ2-3
clone_size: NA
d_call: TRBD2
cdr3_nt: TGTGCCAGCAGTTACCAGCTAGCGGGGGGATGGACAGATACGCAGTATTTT
cdr3_aa: CASSYQLAGGWTDTQYF

v_call: TRBV5-1
j_call: TRBJ2-3
clone_size: NA
d_call: TRBD2
cdr3_nt: TGCGCCAGCAGCTCTACTAGCGGGGGTCGGGCAGATACGCAGTATTTT
cdr3_aa: CASSSTSGGRADTQYF

v_call: TRBV10-1
j_call: TRBJ2-7
clone_size: NA
d_call: NA
cdr3_nt: TGCGCCAGCAGTGTTGGTCCCACCTACGAGCAGTACTTT
cdr3_aa: CASSVGPTYEQYF

v_call: TRBV10-1
j_call: TRBJ1-5
clone_size: few
d_call: TRBD1
cdr3_nt: TGCGCCAGCAGTGGGCGGACAGGTGATAGCAATCAGCCCCAGCATTTT
cdr3_aa: CASSGRTGDSNQPQHF

v_call: TRBV20-1
j_call: TRBJ2-5
clone_size: NA
d_call: NA
cdr3_nt: TGCAGTGCTGGGGGTACAAGACAAGAGACCCAGTACTTC
cdr3_aa: CSAGGTRQETQYF

v_call: TRBV6-5
j_call: TRBJ1-6
clone_size: few
d_call: NA
cdr3_nt: TGTGCCAGCAGTTACGCAGAAAATTCACCCCTCCACTTT
cdr3_aa: CASSYAENSPLHF

v_call: TRBV19
j_call: TRBJ1-5
clone_size: few
d_call: NA
cdr3_nt: TGTGCCAGTAGTATAGCCGATTATAGCAATCAGCCCCAGCATTTT
cdr3_aa: CASSIADYSNQPQHF

v_call: TRBV18
j_call: TRBJ1-6
clone_size: NA
d_call: NA
cdr3_nt: TGTGCCAGCTCACAGGCTAATTCACCCCTCCACTTT
cdr3_aa: CASSQANSPLHF

v_call: TRBV2
j_call: TRBJ1-5
clone_size: NA
d_call: NA
cdr3_nt: TGTGCCAGCAGTTTACTACCTCAGCCCCAGCATTTT
cdr3_aa: CASSLLPQPQHF

v_call: TRBV25-1
j_call: TRBJ1-2
clone_size: few
d_call: TRBD1
cdr3_nt: TGTGCCAGCAGTGCCCAGGGGGTTGGTGGCTACACCTTC
cdr3_aa: CASSAQGVGGYTF

v_call: TRBV11-2
j_call: TRBJ1-2
clone_size: NA
d_call: NA
cdr3_nt: TGTGCCAGCAGCTCTGGCCGGGACGAGCGTAACTATGGCTACACCTTC
cdr3_aa: CASSSGRDERNYGYTF

v_call: TRBV7-9
j_call: TRBJ1-1
clone_size: NA
d_call: NA
cdr3_nt: TGTGCCAGCAGCTTAGGAGGGGAGGGTGAAGCTTTCTTT
cdr3_aa: CASSLGGEGEAFF

v_call: TRBV9
j_call: TRBJ2-5
clone_size: NA
d_call: TRBD2
cdr3_nt: TGTGCCAGCAGCTCAAAGAGCGGGGGGGCCCGGGAGACCCAGTACTTC
cdr3_aa: CASSSKSGGARETQYF

v_call: TRBV29-1
j_call: TRBJ1-2
clone_size: NA
d_call: NA
cdr3_nt: TGCAGCGTTCTGGGAGGGGGGACTGGCTACACCTTC
cdr3_aa: CSVLGGGTGYTF

v_call: TRBV12-3/TRBV12-4
j_call: TRBJ1-6
clone_size: NA
d_call: NA
cdr3_nt: TGTGCCAGCAGTCCAGGACGCATTAATTCACCCCTCCACTTT
cdr3_aa: CASSPGRINSPLHF

v_call: TRBV19
j_call: TRBJ1-3
clone_size: NA
d_call: NA
cdr3_nt: TGTGCCAGTAGTCGAAGCTCTGGAAACACCATATATTTT
cdr3_aa: CASSRSSGNTIYF

v_call: TRBV11-2
j_call: TRBJ2-5
clone_size: NA
d_call: TRBD2
cdr3_nt: TGTGCCAGCAGCTTAGGGACTAGCGGAGAACAAGAGACCCAGTACTTC
cdr3_aa: CASSLGTSGEQETQYF

v_call: TRBV27
j_call: TRBJ1-2
clone_size: medium-sized
d_call: NA
cdr3_nt: TGTGCCAGCAGTCTTTCAAACCCGATCTATGGCTACACCTTC
cdr3_aa: CASSLSNPIYGYTF

v_call: TRBV5-6
j_call: TRBJ1-2
clone_size: NA
d_call: TRBD1
cdr3_nt: TGTGCCAGCAGTGATCTCCAGGACAGGGATTATGGCTACACCTTC
cdr3_aa: CASSDLQDRDYGYTF

v_call: TRBV29-1
j_call: TRBJ2-2
clone_size: few
d_call: NA
cdr3_nt: TGCAGCGTTGGGCAGGGCGGTGGCACCGGGGAGCTGTTTTTT
cdr3_aa: CSVGQGGGTGELFF

v_call: TRBV24-1
j_call: TRBJ1-2
clone_size: NA
d_call: TRBD1
cdr3_nt: TGTGCCACCAGTGATTCGGCATTCCCCGGGACAGGGAGTGGCTACACCTTC
cdr3_aa: CATSDSAFPGTGSGYTF

v_call: TRBV20-1
j_call: TRBJ1-1
clone_size: few
d_call: NA
cdr3_nt: TGCAGTGCTAGAGAGGTTGCCAGACAGAACACTGAAGCTTTCTTT
cdr3_aa: CSAREVARQNTEAFF

v_call: TRBV28
j_call: TRBJ1-2
clone_size: NA
d_call: TRBD1
cdr3_nt: TGTGCCAGCAGTTCCGGGACAGGGGTTCACTATGGCTACACCTTC
cdr3_aa: CASSSGTGVHYGYTF

v_call: TRBV10-3
j_call: TRBJ1-6
clone_size: NA
d_call: TRBD1
cdr3_nt: TGTGCCATCAGGACAGGGGGCGATGATTCACCCCTCCACTTT
cdr3_aa: CAIRTGGDDSPLHF

v_call: TRBV5-1
j_call: TRBJ1-6
clone_size: NA
d_call: NA
cdr3_nt: TGCGCCAGCAGCTCCGGACAAGCGAATTCACCCCTCCACTTT
cdr3_aa: CASSSGQANSPLHF

v_call: TRBV30
j_call: TRBJ1-2
clone_size: NA
d_call: TRBD1
cdr3_nt: TGTGCCTGGGCCTGGAACAGGGGGTCTAACTATGGCTACACCTTC
cdr3_aa: CAWAWNRGSNYGYTF

v_call: TRBV25-1
j_call: TRBJ2-3
clone_size: NA
d_call: TRBD1
cdr3_nt: TGTGCCAGCAGTGAACCGACAGGGACGGGCACAGATACGCAGTATTTT
cdr3_aa: CASSEPTGTGTDTQYF

v_call: TRBV2
j_call: TRBJ1-6
clone_size: NA
d_call: NA
cdr3_nt: TGTGCCAGCAGTGAAGTGAATATAGGGGGAAATTCACCCCTCCACTTT
cdr3_aa: CASSEVNIGGNSPLHF

v_call: TRBV11-2
j_call: TRBJ2-2
clone_size: few
d_call: TRBD2
cdr3_nt: TGTGCCAGCAGCGGCACAGGGCTAGCGGGCGCGAACACCGGGGAGCTGTTTTTT
cdr3_aa: CASSGTGLAGANTGELFF

v_call: TRBV2
j_call: TRBJ1-6
clone_size: few
d_call: TRBD1
cdr3_nt: TGTGCCAGCAAACAGGGGGGATCCTCCTATAATTCACCCCTCCACTTT
cdr3_aa: CASKQGGSSYNSPLHF

v_call: TRBV2
j_call: TRBJ1-6
clone_size: few
d_call: NA
cdr3_nt: TGTGCCACCTTCCGGGGCATGAATTCACCCCTCCACTTT
cdr3_aa: CATFRGMNSPLHF

v_call: TRBV6-1
j_call: TRBJ1-5
clone_size: NA
d_call: NA
cdr3_nt: TGTGCCAGCAGTGAAGTATCCTATAGCAATCAGCCCCAGCATTTT
cdr3_aa: CASSEVSYSNQPQHF

v_call: TRBV7-9
j_call: TRBJ1-1
clone_size: NA
d_call: NA
cdr3_nt: TGTGCCAGCAGCTTTAGGGGAGGGGGGGCCACTGAAGCTTTCTTT
cdr3_aa: CASSFRGGGATEAFF

v_call: TRBV5-1
j_call: TRBJ2-5
clone_size: NA
d_call: NA
cdr3_nt: TGCGCCAGCAGCTCAGGGGGGAAACAAGAGACCCAGTACTTC
cdr3_aa: CASSSGGKQETQYF

v_call: TRBV7-6
j_call: TRBJ2-3
clone_size: few
d_call: NA
cdr3_nt: TGTGCCAGCAGCTTAGCGGGGGGGCTTTCAGATACGCAGTATTTT
cdr3_aa: CASSLAGGLSDTQYF

v_call: TRBV6-1
j_call: TRBJ1-5
clone_size: NA
d_call: NA
cdr3_nt: TGTGCCAGCAGTGCCGGACAGAGAAATCAGCCCCAGCATTTT
cdr3_aa: CASSAGQRNQPQHF

v_call: TRBV20-1
j_call: TRBJ2-3
clone_size: few
d_call: TRBD2
cdr3_nt: TGCAGTGCTAGAGATCCTCGGGGGGGCACAGATACGCAGTATTTT
cdr3_aa: CSARDPRGGTDTQYF

v_call: TRBV5-1
j_call: TRBJ1-6
clone_size: few
d_call: NA
cdr3_nt: TGCGCCAGCAGCTTGGACCAGGGCTATTCACCCCTCCACTTT
cdr3_aa: CASSLDQGYSPLHF

v_call: TRBV7-9
j_call: TRBJ1-2
clone_size: NA
d_call: NA
cdr3_nt: TGTGCCAGCAGCCTCCCGACGGGGGGCTACACCTTC
cdr3_aa: CASSLPTGGYTF

v_call: TRBV19
j_call: TRBJ2-4
clone_size: few
d_call: TRBD1
cdr3_nt: TGTGCCAGTAGTACCCGCTCCGGGACAGGGTCCGCCAAAAACATTCAGTACTTC
cdr3_aa: CASSTRSGTGSAKNIQYF

v_call: TRBV6-1
j_call: TRBJ2-1
clone_size: NA
d_call: TRBD2
cdr3_nt: TGTGCCAGCAGTGGAGCGGGGGGTTTCGGGAATGAGCAGTTCTTC
cdr3_aa: CASSGAGGFGNEQFF

v_call: TRBV19
j_call: TRBJ2-2
clone_size: NA
d_call: NA
cdr3_nt: TGTGCCAGTAGTATAGGCAGGTTGAGGCGGGGCCCGAACACCGGGGAGCTGTTTTTT
cdr3_aa: CASSIGRLRRGPNTGELFF

v_call: TRBV7-6
j_call: TRBJ1-4
clone_size: few
d_call: NA
cdr3_nt: TGTGCCAGCAGCTTAGCAGGGATTAATGAAAAACTGTTTTTT
cdr3_aa: CASSLAGINEKLFF

v_call: TRBV21-1
j_call: TRBJ2-5
clone_size: NA
d_call: NA
cdr3_nt: TGTGCCAGCACCGGACAGGCGATTCAAGAGACCCAGTACTTC
cdr3_aa: CASTGQAIQETQYF

v_call: TRBV10-3
j_call: TRBJ1-2
clone_size: NA
d_call: TRBD1
cdr3_nt: TGTGCCATCAGTGAACGACAGGGGGCGAGCTATGGCTACACCTTC
cdr3_aa: CAISERQGASYGYTF